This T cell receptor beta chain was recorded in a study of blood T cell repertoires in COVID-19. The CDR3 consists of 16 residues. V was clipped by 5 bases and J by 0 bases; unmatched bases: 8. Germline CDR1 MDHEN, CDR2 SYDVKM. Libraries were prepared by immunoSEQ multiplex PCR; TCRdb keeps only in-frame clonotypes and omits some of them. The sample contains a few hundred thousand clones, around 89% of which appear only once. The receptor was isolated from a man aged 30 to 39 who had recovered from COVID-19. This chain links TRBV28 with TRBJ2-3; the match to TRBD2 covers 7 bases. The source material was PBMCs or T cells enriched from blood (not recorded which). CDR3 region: CASSTGGSGSTDTQYF. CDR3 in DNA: TGTGCCAGCAGTACCGGTGGTAGCGGGAGCACAGATACGCAGTATTTT.